The 5 T cell receptor beta chains presented below share a single source sample, sequenced in a study of cytomegalovirus exposure and HLA in healthy donors. The PCR had 60 Vbeta and 13 Jbeta primers. TCRdb's table, derived via immunoSEQ multiplex PCR, lists solely in-frame clones and lacks some. The sample lists under 200,000 clones; 55% to 80% were seen once. What was sequenced was PBMCs. The receptors were gathered from a woman between 18 and 29 years old in good health and CMV-seropositive.

The gene calls are TRBV5-1 and TRBJ2-7; D is uncertain. The CDR3 has 13 residues. In germline, CDR1 is SGHRS, CDR2 YFSETQ. Trimming pared 0 bases from V and 7 bases from J, leaving 11 bases between. For the CDR3, the DNA is TGCGCCAGCAGCTTGGCCCAGGTGAGAGAGCAGTACTTC. Translated, it gives CASSLAQVREQYF.

This chain joins TRBV7-6 and TRBJ2-3, with D possibly TRBD1 on 5 matching bases. Trimming pared 1 base from V and 1 base from J, leaving 9 bases between. CDR3 length: 15 residues. CDR1 is SGHVS and CDR2 is FNYEAQ in the germline V gene. CDR3 protein: CASSLDLTGTDTQYF. In DNA, the CDR3 is TGTGCCAGCAGCTTAGATTTGACAGGCACAGATACGCAGTATTTT.

This chain uses TRBV30 with TRBJ2-5; TRBD2 matches at 7 bases. Gene TRBJ2-7 matches the end of the DNA better, so the J call may be wrong. This CDR3 spans 15 amino acids. CDR1 and CDR2 (germline): GTSNPN, SVGIG (reference sequence). CDR3 amino acids: CAWTASRERTYEQYF. The CDR3 coding sequence is TGTGCCTGGACGGCGTCGCGGGAGAGGACTTACGAGCAGTACTTC.

This chain joins TRBV29-1 and TRBJ2-2; D might be TRBD1 (6 bases). V dropped 5 bases and J dropped 7 bases, with 20 bases sitting between them. Germline CDR1 SQVTM, CDR2 ANQGSEA. The CDR3 extends over 15 amino acids. In nucleotides, the CDR3 is TGCAGCGTTCAGACTTTAGGACAGTCCCACGGGGAGCTGTTTTTT. It yields the protein CSVQTLGQSHGELFF.

This clone was detected a few times. This chain uses TRBV30 with TRBJ1-5; TRBD1 aligns across 7 bases. Trimming at V came to 5 bases and at J to 3 bases, leaving 4 bases not matched to a gene. Germline V lookup: CDR1 GTSNPN, CDR2 SVGIG (reference sequence). The CDR3 runs 13 residues. This CDR3 reads CAWAGQYNQPQHF. CDR3 DNA: TGTGCCTGGGCGGGACAGTACAATCAGCCCCAGCATTTT.